This TCR beta chain was captured in a study of cytomegalovirus exposure and HLA in healthy donors. V was pared by 6 bases and J by 8 bases, with 14 bases between. CDR3 length equals 13 residues. From germline, CDR1 is MNHEY and CDR2 SVGAGI. Whole-study findings and limits: A later analysis found that most CMV-associated TCR beta chains appeared HLA-restricted.

PCR employed 60 Vbeta and 13 Jbeta primers. Only in-frame clones appear in the TCRdb table, and some are missing; sequencing was by immunoSEQ multiplex PCR. The sample holds 150,000 to 200,000 clones, approximately 88% seen once. Concerning this clone itself: Its antigen is not known.

Sequencing was carried out using PBMCs. The V gene is TRBV6-5, the J gene TRBJ1-3; D might be TRBD1 (6 bases). This TCR was sampled from a woman between 18 and 29 years old in good health and CMV-seronegative. The CDR3 spells CASSLVGGDTIYF. CDR3 DNA: TGTGCCAGCAGCCTCGTAGGGGGAGACACCATATATTTT.